This T cell receptor (beta chain) stems from a study of blood T cell repertoires in COVID-19. In the study overall: T cells, B-cell-depleted T cells, or PBMCs provided the cDNA or gDNA that served as material.

The method was immunoSEQ multiplex PCR; TCRdb's version includes in-frame clones alone and lacks a portion of them. Of 55,000 to 85,000 clones in the sample, less than 95% were seen once. CDR1 is SGHRS and CDR2 is YFSETQ in the germline V gene. Trimming shortened V by 1 base and J by 2 bases, and 6 bases separated the two germline ends. The CDR3 runs 13 residues. Input material: peripheral blood. The V call is TRBV5-1, the J call TRBJ1-1; D not resolved. This TCR derives from a woman between 18 and 29 years old with acute or convalescent COVID-19. The CDR3 DNA reads as TGCGCCAGCAGCTTGAAGAGTAACACTGAAGCTTTCTTT. Its protein product is CASSLKSNTEAFF.